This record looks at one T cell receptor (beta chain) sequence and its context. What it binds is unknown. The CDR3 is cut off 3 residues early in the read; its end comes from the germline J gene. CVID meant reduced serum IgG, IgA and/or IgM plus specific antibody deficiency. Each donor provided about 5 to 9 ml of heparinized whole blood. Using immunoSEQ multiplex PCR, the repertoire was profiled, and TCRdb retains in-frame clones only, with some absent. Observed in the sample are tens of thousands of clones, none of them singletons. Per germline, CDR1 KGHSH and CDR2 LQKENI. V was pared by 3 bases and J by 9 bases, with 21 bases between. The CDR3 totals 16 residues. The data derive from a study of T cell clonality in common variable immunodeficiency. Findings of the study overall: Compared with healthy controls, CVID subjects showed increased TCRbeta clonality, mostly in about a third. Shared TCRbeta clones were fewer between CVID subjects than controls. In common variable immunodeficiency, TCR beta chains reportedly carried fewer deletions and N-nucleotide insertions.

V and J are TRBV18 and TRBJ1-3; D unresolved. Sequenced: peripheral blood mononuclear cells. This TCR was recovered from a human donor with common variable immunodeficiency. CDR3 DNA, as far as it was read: TGTGCCAGCTCACCCTCAGACATCGGATCAAGGTCCACC. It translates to CASSPSDIGSRST. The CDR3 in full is CASSPSDIGSRSTIYF.